This passage covers 18 T cell receptor beta chains from one sample sequenced in a study of Graves' ophthalmopathy and Graves' hyperthyroidism. From RNA, the CDR3 regions of TCR beta chains were amplified and sequenced. The library came from an HTBI-primed first-round RT-PCR and a second-round multiplex PCR. Each CDR3 protein gets one entry after TCRdb re-called the multiplex PCR reads with MiXCR. The data contain 200,000 to 250,000 distinct CDR3 sequences, 20% to 25% of them singletons. Input material: peripheral blood. The receptors derive from a woman in her forties or fifties with Graves' ophthalmopathy.

This clonotype has a single count. The chain couples TRBV12-3 or TRBV12-4 to TRBJ1-2; D may be TRBD1 (6 bases). V was clipped by 6 bases and J by 4 bases, with 18 bases between them. CDR3 length equals 15 residues. The CDR3 DNA follows: TGTGCCAGCAGCCGCCGACGGACAGCGTCCTATGGCTACACCTTC. It yields the protein CASSRRRTASYGYTF.

This clonotype was recorded many times. The rearrangement links TRBV3-1 to TRBJ2-5; TRBD1 agrees at 7 bases. Germline trimming cut 2 bases from V and 4 bases from J; bases unmatched to any gene: 7. Per the germline V gene, CDR1 is LGHDT and CDR2 is YNNKEL (reference sequence). There are 15 residues in the CDR3. The CDR3 here is CASSQQTGLAETQYF. CDR3 coding DNA: TGTGCCAGCAGCCAACAGACAGGGCTGGCAGAGACCCAGTACTTC.

This clonotype was seen ten or more times. The rearrangement links TRBV10-3 to TRBJ2-7; 12 bases are a match to TRBD1. CDR1 is ENHRY, CDR2 SYGVKD, per germline. The CDR3 contains 13 residues. V gave up 11 bases and J gave up 2 bases; unmatched junction bases: 4. The CDR3 here is CASGQGAPYEQYF. The CDR3 nucleotides are TGTGCCTCGGGACAGGGGGCCCCCTACGAGCAGTACTTC.

Many counts were recorded for this clonotype. The chain uses TRBV2 and TRBJ1-5; D perhaps matches TRBD1 (5 bases). Germline-derived CDR1 and CDR2 are SNHLY and FYNNEI. The CDR3 spans 13 residues. The germline V and J ends were trimmed by 7 bases and 3 bases, with 10 bases remaining between them. This chain's CDR3 is CASTGQNNQPQHF. The CDR3 DNA reads TGTGCCAGCACGGGGCAGAACAATCAGCCCCAGCATTTT.

V is TRBV7-2 and J is TRBJ1-2; tentatively, D is TRBD1 (5 bases). The CDR3 length is 15 residues. CDR1 is SGHTA and CDR2 is FQGNSA in the germline V gene. V lost 5 bases to trimming and J lost 1 base, with 14 bases between them. The DNA for the CDR3 is TGTGCCAGCAGCCCCGACCTCAGGGTTAACTATGGCTACACCTTC. Translation: CASSPDLRVNYGYTF.

The chain recombines TRBV5-1 with TRBJ2-6, with D perhaps assigned TRBD1 or TRBD2 (6 bases each). CDR3 length: 18 residues. Germline CDR1 is SGHRS and CDR2 is YFSETQ. Between the trimmed V and J ends, which lost 6 bases and 4 bases, there was a span of 23 bases. The CDR3 region is CASTTGGGRFSGANVLTF. The CDR3 DNA is TGCGCCAGCACCACTGGTGGGGGGCGCTTCTCCGGGGCCAACGTCCTGACTTTC.

The V call is TRBV19, the J call TRBJ2-7, with unresolved D. This CDR3 has 16 residues. In germline, CDR1 is LNHDA, CDR2 SQIVND (reference sequence). Deletions cut 4 bases from V and 2 bases from J, with 18 bases between. The CDR3 DNA sequence: TGTGCCAGTAGTAATCGCTTAATATCGAGGACCTACGAGCAGTACTTC. Its translation is CASSNRLISRTYEQYF.

The chain employs TRBV30 and TRBJ2-3; TRBD1 agrees at 11 bases. This CDR3 spans 16 amino acids. Per the germline V gene, CDR1 is GTSNPN and CDR2 is SVGIG (reference sequence). The ends lost 1 base at V and 2 bases at J; junction bases unmatched: 5. This CDR3 is CAWSAGTGGVTDTQYF. DNA for the CDR3: TGTGCCTGGAGTGCAGGGACAGGGGGAGTCACAGATACGCAGTATTTT.

A remark on this clonotype: This may be a read error: a much more frequent sequence differs by one nucleotide. V and J are TRBV20-1 and TRBJ2-7; the match to TRBD2 covers 9 bases. The CDR3 covers 18 residues. J was trimmed by 5 bases and V by 6 bases; bases with no gene match: 23. Germline V gene data show CDR1 as DFQATT and CDR2 as SNEGSKA (reference sequence). The DNA for the CDR3 is TGCAGTGCAACCACGACCGGGACTGGCGGGAGGGCCACGAACGAGCAGTACTTC. The encoded protein is CSATTTGTGGRATNEQYF.

This clonotype was seen more than once but under ten times. The chain links TRBV20-1 to TRBJ1-1; possible D gene TRBD1, 5 bases. CDR1 and CDR2 (germline): DFQATT, SNEGSKA (reference sequence). V lost 3 bases and J lost 7, with 12 bases in between. The CDR3 spans 12 residues. This CDR3 reads CSARGGGSEAFF. The CDR3 nucleotides read TGCAGTGCTAGGGGGGGTGGGAGTGAAGCTTTCTTT.

This clonotype was counted many times. J is TRBJ1-1 and V is TRBV6-4; D is uncertain. CDR1 and CDR2 from the germline V gene are MRHNA and SNTAGT. Trimming cost V 6 bases and J 3 bases, with 11 bases left between them. The CDR3 covers 13 residues. CDR3 in DNA: TGTGCCAGCAGCCTCGACACTTACACTGAAGCTTTCTTT. Translated, it gives CASSLDTYTEAFF.

This clonotype was seen repeatedly, ten times or more. The J gene is TRBJ2-7, the V gene TRBV10-3; D may be TRBD1 (6 bases). CDR3 length equals 14 residues. CDR1 and CDR2 (germline): ENHRY, SYGVKD. V shed 10 bases and J shed 6 bases, with 22 bases lying between them. CDR3 loop: CATLDSISFSEQYF. DNA for the CDR3: TGTGCCACCCTGGACAGTATCTCCTTCAGCGAGCAGTACTTC.

This clonotype was counted only a few times. The V call is TRBV11-1, the J call TRBJ2-5, with 7 positions matching TRBD2. CDR1 is SGHAT and CDR2 is FQDESV in the germline V gene (reference sequence). J gave up 2 bases and V 8 bases, and 5 bases lay outside the gene matches. This CDR3 region has 13 residues. CDR3 sequence (DNA): TGTGCCAGCGGCCGGACTAGGCAAGAGACCCAGTACTTC. Translation: CASGRTRQETQYF. The variable domain in full, completed from reference TRBV11-1 and TRBJ2-5, reads EAEVAQSPRYKITEKSQAVAFWCDPISGHATLYWYRQILGQGPELLVQFQDESVVDDSQLPKDRFSAERLKGVDSTLKIQPAELGDSAMYLCASGRTRQETQYFGPGTRLLVL.

The chain carries TRBV6-2 or TRBV6-3 and TRBJ2-2; 8 bases line up with TRBD2. The CDR3 has 15 amino acids. Unmatched junction bases numbered 1, after V lost 0 bases and J lost 4 bases. Germline CDR1 and CDR2: MNHEY and SVGEGT. In DNA form, the CDR3 reads TGTGCCAGCAGTTACTCTACTAGCGGCACCGGGGAGCTGTTTTTT. It specifies CASSYSTSGTGELFF.

This clonotype was counted at least ten times. V gene TRBV13 combines with J gene TRBJ2-7; the match to TRBD1 covers 10 bases. The CDR3 extends over 14 amino acids. CDR1 and CDR2 (germline): PRHDT, FYEKMQ (reference sequence). J was trimmed by 7 bases and V by 4 bases; bases with no gene match: 7. The CDR3 coding sequence is TGTGCCAGCAGCTCGGGACAGGGGCGTTGGGAGCAGTACTTC. This encodes CASSSGQGRWEQYF.

Many counts were recorded for this clonotype. The chain recombines TRBV4-1 with TRBJ1-1, with TRBD1 matching 7 bases. Per the germline V gene, CDR1 is MGHRA and CDR2 is YSYEKL. The CDR3 sequence is 15 residues long. J gave up 0 bases and V 0 bases, and 1 base lay outside the gene matches. The CDR3 bases are TGCGCCAGCAGCCAAGAACAGGGGCTGAACACTGAAGCTTTCTTT. Amino acid sequence: CASSQEQGLNTEAFF.

This clonotype was found a few times. The chain recombines TRBV20-1 with TRBJ1-4; possible D gene TRBD1, 5 bases. Germline V gene data show CDR1 as DFQATT and CDR2 as SNEGSKA (reference sequence). The CDR3 consists of 14 residues. V was clipped by 3 bases and J by 7 bases, with 15 bases between them. For the CDR3, the DNA is TGCAGTGCTAGGGCGGGGCAGGGCGGTGAAAAACTGTTTTTT. It encodes CSARAGQGGEKLFF.

This clonotype turned up a few times. Possible read error: a much larger clone is one base away. Since the CDR3 does not end with the conserved phenylalanine or tryptophan, this likely comes from a read error. The chain is built from TRBV27 and TRBJ2-2; D gene unclear. The V end was cut by 3 bases, the J end by 4 bases, with 12 bases between. The germline CDR1 and CDR2 sequences are MNHEY and SMNVEV (reference sequence). The CDR3 consists of 15 residues. CDR3 coding DNA: TGTGCCAGCAGTTTCTATAACGGTTTCACCGGGGAGCTGTTTATT. Protein product: CASSFYNGFTGELFI.